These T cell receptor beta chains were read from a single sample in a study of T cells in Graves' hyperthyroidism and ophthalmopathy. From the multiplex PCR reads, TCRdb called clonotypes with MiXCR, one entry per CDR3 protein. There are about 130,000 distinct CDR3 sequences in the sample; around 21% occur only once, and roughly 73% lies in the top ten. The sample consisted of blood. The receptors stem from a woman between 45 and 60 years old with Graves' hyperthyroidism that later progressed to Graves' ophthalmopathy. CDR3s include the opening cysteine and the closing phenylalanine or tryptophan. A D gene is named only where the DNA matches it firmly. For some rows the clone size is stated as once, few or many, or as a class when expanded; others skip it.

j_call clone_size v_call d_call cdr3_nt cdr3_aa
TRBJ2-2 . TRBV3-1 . TGTGCCAGCGGAATGGGCACCGGGGAGCTGTTTTTT CASGMGTGELFF
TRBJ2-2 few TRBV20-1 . TGCAGTGCCAGTGGGCAAGTTAGGGGAACCGGGGAGCTGTTTTTT CSASGQVRGTGELFF
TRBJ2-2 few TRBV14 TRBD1 TGTGCCAGTAGACAGGGGAACACCGGGGAGCTGTTTTTT CASRQGNTGELFF
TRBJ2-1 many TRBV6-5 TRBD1 TGTGCCAGCAGTTACAGGCGACAGGGGGGGTACAATGAGCAGTTCTTC CASSYRRQGGYNEQFF
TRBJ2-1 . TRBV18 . TGTGCCAGCTCACCGCAGACAGCGGAGCGCAATGAGCAGTTCTTC CASSPQTAERNEQFF
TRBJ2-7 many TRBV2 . TGTGCCAGCAGTGAAGCCGGAGGAGGGGCCCTCGAGCAGTACTTC CASSEAGGGALEQYF
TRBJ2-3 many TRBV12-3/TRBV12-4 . TGTGCCAGCAGTTTTTGGCGGCGACCCACAGATACGCAGTATTTT CASSFWRRPTDTQYF
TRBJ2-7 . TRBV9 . TGTGCCAGCAGCGTAGCCCTCAACTACGAGCAGTACTTC CASSVALNYEQYF
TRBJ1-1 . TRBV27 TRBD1 TGTGCCAGCAGTTACGCCCTCAGGGGGCGATGGACTGAAGCTTTCTTT CASSYALRGRWTEAFF
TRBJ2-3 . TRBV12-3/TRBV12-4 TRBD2 TGTGCCAGCAGTCCAGGGACTAGCCTATTCACAGATACGCAGTATTTT CASSPGTSLFTDTQYF
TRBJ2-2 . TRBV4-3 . TGCGCCAGCAGCCAAAATCTCGTGAACACCGGGGAGCTGTTTTTT CASSQNLVNTGELFF
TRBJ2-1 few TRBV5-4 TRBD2 TGTGCCAGCAGCTTGCCGGGAGGGCCCCACAATGAGCAGTTCTTC CASSLPGGPHNEQFF
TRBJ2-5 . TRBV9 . TGTGCCAGCAGCGTAGCGGAGGGGTCGGGAGAGACCCAGTACTTC CASSVAEGSGETQYF
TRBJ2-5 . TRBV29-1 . TGCAGCGTTGAAAGGGTGGGGGAGACCCAGTACTTC CSVERVGETQYF
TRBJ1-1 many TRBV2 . TGTGCCAGCAGTCCGTTGACGAGGGCCACTGAAGCTTTCTTT CASSPLTRATEAFF
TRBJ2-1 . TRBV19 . TGTGCCAGTAAACGGGCTGACTCCTACAATGAGCAGTTCTTC CASKRADSYNEQFF
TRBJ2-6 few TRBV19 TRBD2 TGTGCCAGTAGTTCAGGACTAGCGGGAGGAGGTGGGGCCAACGTCCTGACTTTC CASSSGLAGGGGANVLTF
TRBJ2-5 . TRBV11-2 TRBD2 TGTGCCAGCAGCCGAGTTAGCGGGAGCGGAGAGACCCAGTACTTC CASSRVSGSGETQYF
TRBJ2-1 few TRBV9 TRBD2 TGTGCCAGCAGCGTAGCGGGAGGTCGGGCGGAGCAGTTCTTC CASSVAGGRAEQFF
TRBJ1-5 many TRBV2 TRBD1 TGTGCCAGCAGTGTAGGGACAGGGTCTCAGCCCCAGCATTTT CASSVGTGSQPQHF
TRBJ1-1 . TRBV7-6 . TGTGCCAGCAGCTTAGCACAGACCACTGAAGCTTTCTTT CASSLAQTTEAFF
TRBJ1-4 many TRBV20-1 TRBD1 TGCAGTACTAGATATAGACAGGGGGCGACTAATGAAAAACTGTTTTTT CSTRYRQGATNEKLFF
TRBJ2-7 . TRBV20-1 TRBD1 TGCAGTGCTAGAGATCCGGGACAGGGGGCCGACGAGCAGTACTTC CSARDPGQGADEQYF
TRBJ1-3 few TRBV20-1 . TGCAGTGCGGGGTTACTAGACACCATATATTTT CSAGLLDTIYF
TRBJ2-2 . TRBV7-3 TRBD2 TGTGCCAGCAGCCGGGGACTAGCGGAAGCGAACACCGGGGAGCTGTTTTTT CASSRGLAEANTGELFF
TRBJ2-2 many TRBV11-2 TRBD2 TGTGCCAGCAGCCTAAGATTAGGGACTAGCGGGAGGGGCCCTTCGAACACCGGGGAGCTGTTTTTT CASSLRLGTSGRGPSNTGELFF
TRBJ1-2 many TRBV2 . TGTGCCAGCAGTCTAAGTCCCAGTCTGGGCTATGGCTACACCTTC CASSLSPSLGYGYTF
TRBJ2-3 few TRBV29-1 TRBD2 TGCAGCGCGGCCCTAGCGGGAGGGTCGAATACGCAGTATTTT CSAALAGGSNTQYF
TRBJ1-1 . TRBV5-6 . TGTGCCAGCAGCTTGGTAGGCCGGCTGGCAGCTTTCTTT CASSLVGRLAAFF
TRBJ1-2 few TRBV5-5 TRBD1 TGTGCCAGCAGCCCCGGGACAGGTCCCTATGGCTACACCTTC CASSPGTGPYGYTF
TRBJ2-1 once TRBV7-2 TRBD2 TGTGCCAGCAGCTTATTAAGGAGGGCGGCGGGAGCAAATGAGCAGTTCTTC CASSLLRRAAGANEQFF
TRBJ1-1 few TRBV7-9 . TGTGCCAGCAGCTTAGCGGAGGGCACTGAAGCTTTCTTT CASSLAEGTEAFF
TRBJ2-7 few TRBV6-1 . TGTGCCAGCCGGGGGGCAACTTCCTACGAGCAGTACTTC CASRGATSYEQYF
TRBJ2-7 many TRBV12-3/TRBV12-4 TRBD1 TGTGCCAGCAGTTTTGGGGACAGGAGCATCCCCCCCCTGGCGAGGCAGTACTTC CASSFGDRSIPPLARQYF
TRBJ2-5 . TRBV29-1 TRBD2 TGCAGCACCTCCGCAGACCTAGCGGGACCCGGTCGGGAGACCCAGTACTTC CSTSADLAGPGRETQYF
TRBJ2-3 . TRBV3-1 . TGTGCCAGCAGCTTGAGGACGGGGATGGACACAGATACGCAGTATTTT CASSLRTGMDTDTQYF
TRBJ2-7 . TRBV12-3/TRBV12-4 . TGTGCCAGCAGTGTCTCCGGGAGCTCCTACGAGCAGTACTTC CASSVSGSSYEQYF
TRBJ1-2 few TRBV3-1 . TGTGCCAGCAGCCACACAGGGCCACGGACCTTC CASSHTGPRTF
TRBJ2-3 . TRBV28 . TGTGCCAGCAGTGGTACTTCGGGACTCAGCACAGATACGCAGTATTTT CASSGTSGLSTDTQYF
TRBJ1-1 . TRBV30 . TGTGCCTGGATCAAGGGCGTAAGCGGCACTGAAGCTTTCTTT CAWIKGVSGTEAFF
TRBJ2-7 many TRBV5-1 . TGCGCCAGCAGCTTGGACGGAACCTACGAGCAGTACTTC CASSLDGTYEQYF
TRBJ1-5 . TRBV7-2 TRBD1 TGTGCCAGCAGCGATAGAACCGGGACAGCAAATCAGCCCCAGCATTTT CASSDRTGTANQPQHF